The clone carrying this TCR beta chain has ten or more counts. Synthesis of cDNA was carried out by template-switch 5'RACE. The reaction used 10-nucleotide random UMIs. One entry per CDR3 protein results from TCRdb running MiXCR on the 5' RACE reads. The table includes fewer than 85,000 distinct CDR3 sequences, about 4.5% detected once. This record comes from a study of neurological immune-mediated disorders. The germline V gene has CDR1 MNHEY and CDR2 SVGAGI. The CDR3 is made up of 14 amino acids. After removal of 5 bases from V and 1 base from J, the junction contained 5 bases not matched to a gene. Time point defined: longitudinal time-point 3.

This clonotype was sampled from a woman aged 60-75 years with multiple sclerosis. The specimen sequenced was PBMCs. The chain links TRBV6-5 to TRBJ2-7; 7 bases are a match to TRBD1. The CDR3 DNA reads as TGTGCCAGCAGTCGACAGGGTCTGTCCTACGAGCAGTACTTC. Translation gives CASSRQGLSYEQYF.